This TCR beta chain was captured by sequencing in a study of blood T cell repertoires in COVID-19. This clone has only one observation. Some clones are missing from TCRdb's copy, which holds only in-frame ones; the method was immunoSEQ multiplex PCR. Among approximately 140,000 clones listed, approximately 85% were seen once. Per the germline V gene, CDR1 is MGHDK and CDR2 is SYGVNS. The CDR3 is 13 residues long. V was shortened by 0 bases and J by 8 bases, with 10 bases between the two germline ends. This TCR came from a woman aged 55-70 years with COVID-19, enrolled during active disease. Sequences were obtained from peripheral blood. This sequence joins TRBV25-1 and TRBJ1-1; D may be TRBD1 (6 bases). The CDR3 loop is CASSEYKGQEAFF. The CDR3 nucleotides read TGTGCCAGCAGTGAATATAAGGGACAAGAAGCTTTCTTT.